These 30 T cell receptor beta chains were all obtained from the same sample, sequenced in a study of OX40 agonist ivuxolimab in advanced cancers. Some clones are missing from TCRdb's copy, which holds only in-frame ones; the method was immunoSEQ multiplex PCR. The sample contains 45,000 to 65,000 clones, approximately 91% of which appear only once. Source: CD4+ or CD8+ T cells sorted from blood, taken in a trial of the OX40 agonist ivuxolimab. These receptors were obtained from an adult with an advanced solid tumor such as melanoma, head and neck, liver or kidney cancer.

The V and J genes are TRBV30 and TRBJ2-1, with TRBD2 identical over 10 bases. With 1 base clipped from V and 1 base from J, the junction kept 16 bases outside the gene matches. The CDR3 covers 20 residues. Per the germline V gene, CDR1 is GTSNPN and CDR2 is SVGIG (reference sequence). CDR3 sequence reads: CAWSDPRGMASGGSYNEQFF. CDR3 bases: TGTGCCTGGAGTGACCCCAGGGGCATGGCTAGCGGGGGTTCCTACAATGAGCAGTTCTTC.

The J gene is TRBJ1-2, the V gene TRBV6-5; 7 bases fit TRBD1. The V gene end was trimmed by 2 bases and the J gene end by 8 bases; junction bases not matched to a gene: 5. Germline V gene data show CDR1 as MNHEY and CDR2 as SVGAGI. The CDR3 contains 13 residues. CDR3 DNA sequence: TGTGCCAGCAGTTACGAGGGGGCGGGAGGCTACACCTTC. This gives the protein CASSYEGAGGYTF.

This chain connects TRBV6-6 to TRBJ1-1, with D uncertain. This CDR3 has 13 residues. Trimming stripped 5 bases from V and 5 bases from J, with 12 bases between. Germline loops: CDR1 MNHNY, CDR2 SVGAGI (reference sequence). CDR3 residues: CASSNLAGTEAFF. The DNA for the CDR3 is TGTGCCAGCAGTAACCTAGCGGGGACTGAAGCTTTCTTT.

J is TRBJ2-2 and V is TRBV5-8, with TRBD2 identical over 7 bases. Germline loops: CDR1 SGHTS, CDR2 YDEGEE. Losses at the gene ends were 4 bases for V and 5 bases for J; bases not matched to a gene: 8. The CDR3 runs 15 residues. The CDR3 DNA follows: TGTGCCAGCAGCCCCCGGGACTATCTTACCGGGGAGCTGTTTTTT. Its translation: CASSPRDYLTGELFF.

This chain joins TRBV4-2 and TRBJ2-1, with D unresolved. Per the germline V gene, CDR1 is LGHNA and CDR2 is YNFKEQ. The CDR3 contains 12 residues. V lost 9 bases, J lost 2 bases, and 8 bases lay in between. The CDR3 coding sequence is TGTGCCAGTGAATCAACCTACAATGAGCAGTTCTTC. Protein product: CASESTYNEQFF.

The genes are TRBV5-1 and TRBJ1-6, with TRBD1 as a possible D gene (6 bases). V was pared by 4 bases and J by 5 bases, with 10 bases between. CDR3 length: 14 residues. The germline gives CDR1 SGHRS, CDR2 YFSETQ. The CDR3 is CASSPGQNNSPLHF. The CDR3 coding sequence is TGCGCCAGCAGCCCCGGACAGAATAATTCACCCCTCCACTTT.

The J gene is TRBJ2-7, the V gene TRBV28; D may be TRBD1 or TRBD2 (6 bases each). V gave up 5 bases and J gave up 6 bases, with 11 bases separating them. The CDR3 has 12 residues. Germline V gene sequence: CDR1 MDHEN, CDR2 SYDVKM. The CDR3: CASSIQGGEQYF. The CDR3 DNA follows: TGTGCCAGCAGTATACAGGGAGGCGAGCAGTACTTC.

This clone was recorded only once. CDR3 residues: CASSFRVGPDTQYF. CDR3 bases: TGTGCCAGCAGCTTCAGGGTGGGCCCAGATACGCAGTATTTT. V is TRBV11-2 and J is TRBJ2-3; possibly TRBD1 for D (5 bases). The CDR3 totals 14 residues. The germline CDR1 and CDR2 sequences are SGHAT and FQNNGV. V gave up 3 bases and J gave up 4 bases, with 11 bases separating them.

This CDR3 reads CASSLFQGISEAFF. In nucleotides, the CDR3 is TGTGCCAGCAGTTTATTTCAGGGAATAAGTGAAGCTTTCTTT. The chain couples TRBV27 to TRBJ1-1; a possible D gene is TRBD1 (5 bases). Looked up from germline, CDR1 is MNHEY and CDR2 is SMNVEV (reference sequence). V shed 1 base and J shed 7 bases, with 13 bases lying between them. The CDR3 extends over 14 amino acids.

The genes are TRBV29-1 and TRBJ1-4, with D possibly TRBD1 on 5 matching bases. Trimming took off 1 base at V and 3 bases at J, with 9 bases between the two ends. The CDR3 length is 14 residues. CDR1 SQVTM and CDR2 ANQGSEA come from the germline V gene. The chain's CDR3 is CSVEGSGPNEKLFF. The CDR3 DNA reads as TGCAGCGTTGAAGGGTCAGGGCCTAATGAAAAACTGTTTTTT. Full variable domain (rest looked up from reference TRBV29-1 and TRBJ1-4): SAVISQKPSRDICQRGTSLTIQCQVDSQVTMMFWYRQQPGQSLTLIATANQGSEATYESGFVIDKFPISRPNLTFSTLTVSNMSPEDSSIYLCSVEGSGPNEKLFFGSGTQLSVL.

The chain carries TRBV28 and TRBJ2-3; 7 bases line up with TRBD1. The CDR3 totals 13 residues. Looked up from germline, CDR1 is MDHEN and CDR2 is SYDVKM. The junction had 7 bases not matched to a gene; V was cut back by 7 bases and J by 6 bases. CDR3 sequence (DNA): TGTGCCAGCACCGGGACAGTAGGGGATACGCAGTATTTT. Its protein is CASTGTVGDTQYF.

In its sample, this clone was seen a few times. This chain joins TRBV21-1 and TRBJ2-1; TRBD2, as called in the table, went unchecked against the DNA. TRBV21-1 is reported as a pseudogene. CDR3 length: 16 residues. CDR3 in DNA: TGTGCCAGCAGCAAAGCCCGGGCTAGCGGGAGCGCGGGAAAGTTCTTC. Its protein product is CASSKARASGSAGKFF.

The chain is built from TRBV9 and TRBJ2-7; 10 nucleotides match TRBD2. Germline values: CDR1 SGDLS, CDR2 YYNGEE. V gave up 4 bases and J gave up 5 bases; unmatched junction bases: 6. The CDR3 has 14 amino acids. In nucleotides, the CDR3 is TGTGCCAGCAGCCCCGAGCGGGAGGGCCACGAGCAGTACTTC. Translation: CASSPEREGHEQYF.

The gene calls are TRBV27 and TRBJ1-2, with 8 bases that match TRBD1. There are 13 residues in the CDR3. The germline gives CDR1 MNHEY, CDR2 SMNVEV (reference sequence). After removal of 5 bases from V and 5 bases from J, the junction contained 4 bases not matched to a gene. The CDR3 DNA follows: TGTGCCAGCAGTCCCAGGACAGGGTATGGCTACACCTTC. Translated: CASSPRTGYGYTF.

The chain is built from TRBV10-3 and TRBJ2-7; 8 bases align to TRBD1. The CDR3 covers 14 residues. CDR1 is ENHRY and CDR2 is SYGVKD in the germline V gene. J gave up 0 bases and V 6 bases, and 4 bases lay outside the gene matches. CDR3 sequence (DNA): TGTGCCATCAGGGAGGACAGGGCCTCCTACGAGCAGTACTTC. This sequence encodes CAIREDRASYEQYF.

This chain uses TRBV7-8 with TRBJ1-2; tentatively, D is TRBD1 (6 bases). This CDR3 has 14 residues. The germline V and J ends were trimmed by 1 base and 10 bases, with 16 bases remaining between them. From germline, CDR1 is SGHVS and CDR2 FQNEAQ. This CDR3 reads CASSLGSRQGTYTF. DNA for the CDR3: TGTGCCAGCAGCTTAGGGAGTCGTCAGGGGACCTACACCTTC.

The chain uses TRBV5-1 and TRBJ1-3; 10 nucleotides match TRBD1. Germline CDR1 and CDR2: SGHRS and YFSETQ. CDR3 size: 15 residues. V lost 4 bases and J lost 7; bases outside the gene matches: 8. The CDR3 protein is CASSDPGQGRNTIYF. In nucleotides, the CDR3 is TGCGCCAGCAGCGATCCGGGACAGGGGCGGAACACCATATATTTT.

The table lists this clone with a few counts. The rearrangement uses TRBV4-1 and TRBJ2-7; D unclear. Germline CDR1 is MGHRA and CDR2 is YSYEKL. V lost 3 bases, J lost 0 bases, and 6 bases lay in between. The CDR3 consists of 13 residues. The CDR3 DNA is TGCGCCAGCAGCCAGCCAGACTCCTACGAGCAGTACTTC. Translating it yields CASSQPDSYEQYF.

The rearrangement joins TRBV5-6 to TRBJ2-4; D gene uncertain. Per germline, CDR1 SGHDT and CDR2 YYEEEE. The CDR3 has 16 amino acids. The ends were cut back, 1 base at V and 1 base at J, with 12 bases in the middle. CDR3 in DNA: TGTGCCAGCAGCTTGATGAGTGGCAGGGCCAAAAACATTCAGTACTTC. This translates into CASSLMSGRAKNIQYF.

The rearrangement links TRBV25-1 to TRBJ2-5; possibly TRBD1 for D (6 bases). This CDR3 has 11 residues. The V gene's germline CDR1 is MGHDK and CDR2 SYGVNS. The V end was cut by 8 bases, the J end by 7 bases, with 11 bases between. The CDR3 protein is CASARGATQYF. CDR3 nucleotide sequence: TGTGCCAGCGCCAGGGGTGCGACCCAGTACTTC.

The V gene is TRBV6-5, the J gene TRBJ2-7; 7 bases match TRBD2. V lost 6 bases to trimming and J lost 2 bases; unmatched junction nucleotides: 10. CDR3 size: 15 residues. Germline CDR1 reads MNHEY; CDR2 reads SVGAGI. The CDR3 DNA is TGTGCCAGCAGGGAGCTCCCGGGAGGCACCTACGAGCAGTACTTC. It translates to CASRELPGGTYEQYF.

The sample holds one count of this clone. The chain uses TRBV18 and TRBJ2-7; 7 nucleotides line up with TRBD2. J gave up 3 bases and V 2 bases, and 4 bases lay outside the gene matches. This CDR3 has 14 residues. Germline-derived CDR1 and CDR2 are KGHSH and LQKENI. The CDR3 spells CASSPGTINYEQYF. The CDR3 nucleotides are TGTGCCAGCTCACCAGGGACTATTAACTACGAGCAGTACTTC.

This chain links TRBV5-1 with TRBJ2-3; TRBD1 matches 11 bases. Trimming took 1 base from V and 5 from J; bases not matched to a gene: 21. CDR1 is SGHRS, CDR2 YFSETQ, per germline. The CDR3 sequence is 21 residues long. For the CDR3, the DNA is TGCGCCAGCAGCTTGTGGGGGACAGGGGGAAGAAGAGCGGGAGGCCGAGATACGCAGTATTTT. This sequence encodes CASSLWGTGGRRAGGRDTQYF.

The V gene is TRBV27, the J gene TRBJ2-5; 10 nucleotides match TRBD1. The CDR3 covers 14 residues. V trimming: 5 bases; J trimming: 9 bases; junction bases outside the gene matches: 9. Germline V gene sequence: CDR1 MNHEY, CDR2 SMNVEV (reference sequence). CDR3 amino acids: CASSPGQGLVAQYF. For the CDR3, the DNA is TGTGCCAGCAGTCCGGGACAGGGGTTGGTCGCCCAGTACTTC.

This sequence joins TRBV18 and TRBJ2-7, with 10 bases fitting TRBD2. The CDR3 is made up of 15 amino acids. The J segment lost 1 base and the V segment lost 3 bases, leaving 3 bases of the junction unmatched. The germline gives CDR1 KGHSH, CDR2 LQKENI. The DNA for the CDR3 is TGTGCCAGCTCACCTCGACTAGCGGGTTCCTACGAGCAGTACTTC. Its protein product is CASSPRLAGSYEQYF. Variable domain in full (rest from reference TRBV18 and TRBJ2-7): NAGVMQNPRHLVRRRGQEARLRCSPMKGHSHVYWYRQLPEEGLKFMVYLQKENIIDESGMPKERFSAEFPKEGPSILRIQQVVRGDSAAYFCASSPRLAGSYEQYFGPGTRLTVT.

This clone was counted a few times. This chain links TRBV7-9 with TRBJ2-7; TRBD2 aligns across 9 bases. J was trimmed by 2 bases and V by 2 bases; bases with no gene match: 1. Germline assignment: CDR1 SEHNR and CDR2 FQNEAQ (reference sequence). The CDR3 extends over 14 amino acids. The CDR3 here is CASSLLAGTYEQYF. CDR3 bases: TGTGCCAGCAGCTTACTAGCGGGAACCTACGAGCAGTACTTC.

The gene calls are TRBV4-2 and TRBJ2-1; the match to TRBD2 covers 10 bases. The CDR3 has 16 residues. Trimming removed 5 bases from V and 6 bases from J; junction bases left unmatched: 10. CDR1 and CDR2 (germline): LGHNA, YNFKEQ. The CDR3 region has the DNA TGTGCCAGCAGCGGAGCCGGACTAGCGGTCTCCAATGAGCAGTTCTTC. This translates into CASSGAGLAVSNEQFF.

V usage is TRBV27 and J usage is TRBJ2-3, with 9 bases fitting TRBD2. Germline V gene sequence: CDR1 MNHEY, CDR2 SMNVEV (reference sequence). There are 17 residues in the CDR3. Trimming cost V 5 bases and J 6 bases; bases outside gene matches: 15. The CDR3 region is CASSPVAGVSAGDTQYF. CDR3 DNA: TGTGCCAGCAGTCCAGTAGCGGGAGTTAGCGCAGGGGATACGCAGTATTTT.

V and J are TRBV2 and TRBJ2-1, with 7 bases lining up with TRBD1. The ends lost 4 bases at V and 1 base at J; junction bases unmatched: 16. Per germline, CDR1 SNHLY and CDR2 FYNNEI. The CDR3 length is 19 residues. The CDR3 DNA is TGTGCCAGCAGTGGCCCGACAGGGAATACCTTATTTTCCTACAATGAGCAGTTCTTC. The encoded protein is CASSGPTGNTLFSYNEQFF.

CDR3 sequence reads: CASSLVRVGQGAYEQYF. CDR3 DNA sequence: TGTGCCAGCAGCTTAGTCCGGGTTGGACAGGGGGCCTACGAGCAGTACTTC. J is TRBJ2-7 and V is TRBV7-8, with TRBD1 identical over 10 bases. This CDR3 has 17 amino acids. Losses at the gene ends were 1 base for V and 2 bases for J; bases not matched to a gene: 8. Germline values: CDR1 SGHVS, CDR2 FQNEAQ.